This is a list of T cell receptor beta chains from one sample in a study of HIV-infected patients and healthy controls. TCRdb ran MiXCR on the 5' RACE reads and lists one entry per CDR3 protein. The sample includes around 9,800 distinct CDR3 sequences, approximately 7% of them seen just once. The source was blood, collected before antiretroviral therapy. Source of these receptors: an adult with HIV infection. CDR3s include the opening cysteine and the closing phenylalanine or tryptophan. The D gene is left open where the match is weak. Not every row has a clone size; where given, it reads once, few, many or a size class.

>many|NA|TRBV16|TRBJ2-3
CASSQSRTDTQYF
TGTGCCAGCAGCCAATCCCGCACAGATACGCAGTATTTT
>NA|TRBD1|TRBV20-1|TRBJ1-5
CSARDYGGTGSYSNQPQHF
TGCAGTGCTAGAGACTACGGGGGGACAGGTAGTTATAGCAATCAGCCCCAGCATTTT
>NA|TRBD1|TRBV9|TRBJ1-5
CASSGPGQDGPQHF
TGTGCCAGCAGCGGCCCTGGACAGGATGGGCCCCAGCATTTT
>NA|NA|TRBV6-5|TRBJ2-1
CASSSGDEQFF
TGTGCCAGCAGTTCCGGGGATGAGCAGTTCTTC
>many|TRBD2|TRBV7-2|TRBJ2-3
CASSLGGGAVRTDTQYF
TGTGCCAGCAGCTTAGGCGGGGGGGCCGTTAGAACAGATACGCAGTATTTT
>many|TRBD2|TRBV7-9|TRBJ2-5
CASRAGGGKETQYF
TGTGCCAGCAGAGCCGGGGGGGGAAAAGAGACCCAGTACTTC
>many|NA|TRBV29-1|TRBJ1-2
CSVERRGYGYTF
TGCAGCGTTGAGAGACGAGGATATGGCTACACCTTC
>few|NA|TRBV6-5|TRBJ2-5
CASSYIPGHQETQYF
TGTGCCAGCAGTTACATACCGGGTCATCAAGAGACCCAGTACTTC
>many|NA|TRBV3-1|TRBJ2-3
CASSRRRDGADTQYF
TGTGCCAGCAGCCGTCGCAGGGATGGCGCAGATACGCAGTATTTT
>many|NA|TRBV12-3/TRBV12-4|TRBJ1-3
CASSYYGNTIYF
TGTGCCAGCAGTTATTACGGAAACACCATATATTTT
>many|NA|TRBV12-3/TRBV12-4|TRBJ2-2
CASRGVATGELFF
TGTGCCAGCAGAGGGGTGGCCACCGGGGAGCTGTTTTTT
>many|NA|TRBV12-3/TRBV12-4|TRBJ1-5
CASSLEGIYNQPQHF
TGTGCCAGCAGTTTAGAGGGGATCTACAATCAGCCCCAGCATTTT
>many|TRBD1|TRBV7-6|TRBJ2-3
CASSFGQETDTQYF
TGTGCCAGCAGCTTCGGACAGGAGACAGATACGCAGTATTTT
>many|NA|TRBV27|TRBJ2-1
CASSSLGGYNEQFF
TGTGCCAGCAGTTCTCTAGGCGGGTACAATGAGCAGTTCTTC
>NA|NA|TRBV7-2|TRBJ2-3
CASSFSTVGDTQYF
TGTGCCAGCAGCTTTTCGACCGTCGGAGATACGCAGTATTTT
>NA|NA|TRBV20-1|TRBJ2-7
CSARKGGGEQYF
TGCAGTGCTAGGAAGGGAGGTGGCGAGCAGTACTTC
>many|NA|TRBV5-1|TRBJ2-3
CASSLFRGEADTQYF
TGCGCCAGCAGCTTATTCCGAGGAGAGGCAGATACGCAGTATTTT